One and the same sample provided the 18 T cell receptor beta chains below, sequenced in a study of T cell repertoires in cytomegalovirus infection. TCRdb analysed the reads with MiXCR anew, one entry per CDR3 protein. The sample lists just under 550,000 distinct CDR3 sequences, about 26% occurring once. The source material was PBMCs. These TCRs come from a human donor in good health (CMV status not recorded). Some clones in this sample may be carry-over from other donors' samples.

This clonotype showed up just a few times. The rearrangement joins TRBV24-1 to TRBJ2-7; TRBD1 is a possible D gene (5 bases). The CDR3 has 13 amino acids. From germline, CDR1 is KGHDR and CDR2 SFDVKD. V lost 2 bases and J lost 4, with 8 bases in between. CDR3 in DNA: TGTGCCACCAGTGATTCCCACAGGTACGAGCAGTACTTC. This gives the protein CATSDSHRYEQYF.

This clonotype was seen only a few times. The chain uses TRBV20-1 and TRBJ2-2; TRBD2 aligns across 15 bases. This CDR3 has 17 residues. Trimming took 1 base from V and 1 from J; bases not matched to a gene: 1. Germline V lookup: CDR1 DFQATT, CDR2 SNEGSKA (reference sequence). This CDR3 is CSARGTSGRVNTGELFF. The CDR3 DNA reads TGCAGTGCTAGAGGGACTAGCGGGAGGGTGAACACCGGGGAGCTGTTTTTT.

This clonotype was seen only a few times. This chain connects TRBV19 to TRBJ1-4; no reliable D call. Germline CDR1 reads LNHDA; CDR2 reads SQIVND (reference sequence). This CDR3 comprises 14 residues. The V end lost 1 base, the J end lost 0 bases, and 3 bases lay between the germline ends. CDR3 coding DNA: TGTGCCAGTAGTATAGCCTCAACTAATGAAAAACTGTTTTTT. The encoded protein is CASSIASTNEKLFF.

The V and J genes are TRBV2 and TRBJ1-5; D not resolved. CDR1 SNHLY and CDR2 FYNNEI come from the germline V gene. Trimming left V 7 bases short and J 4 bases short, with 8 bases between. The CDR3 is 12 residues long. The CDR3 DNA follows: TGTGCCAGCAAGGAGATTAATCAGCCCCAGCATTTT. This gives the protein CASKEINQPQHF.

Turning to this clonotype: At one end, the junction sequence differs from germline, possibly due to a read error. This chain uses TRBV5-3 with TRBJ2-1, with D possibly being TRBD1 or TRBD2 (6 bases each). TRBV5-3 is sorted into the ORF group, with uncertain function. The CDR3 extends over 15 amino acids. CDR3 protein: CASSFQAGIGGEQFF. The CDR3 DNA is TGTGCCAGCAGCTTTCAAGCGGGTATAGGGGGGGAGCAGTTCTTC.

The rearrangement uses TRBV27 and TRBJ1-3, with TRBD1 as a possible D gene (5 bases). The V gene lost 4 bases and the J gene lost 10 bases, with 14 bases spanning the gap. The germline V gene has CDR1 MNHEY and CDR2 SMNVEV (reference sequence). CDR3 length: 13 residues. The CDR3 sequence: CASSSSIGETIYF. The CDR3 nucleotides are TGTGCCAGCAGTTCATCGATAGGGGAGACCATATATTTT.

This clonotype has just a few counts. The V gene is TRBV7-6, the J gene TRBJ2-2, with 13 nucleotides matching TRBD2. Germline assignment: CDR1 SGHVS and CDR2 FNYEAQ. With 5 bases clipped from V and 8 bases from J, the junction kept 11 bases outside the gene matches. The CDR3 is 17 residues long. The CDR3 loop reads CASSPGLAGEAGGELFF. CDR3 sequence (DNA): TGTGCCAGCAGCCCCGGACTAGCGGGAGAGGCCGGGGGGGAGCTGTTTTTT.

V and J are TRBV9 and TRBJ2-2; 10 bases line up with TRBD2. CDR3 size: 16 residues. Germline-derived CDR1 and CDR2 are SGDLS and YYNGEE. V was clipped by 3 bases and J by 10 bases; unmatched bases: 12. The CDR3, as DNA: TGTGCCAGCAGCGCTCCCGGGACTAGCGTCCCGCCGGAGCTGTTTTTT. Translation: CASSAPGTSVPPELFF. Using reference TRBV9 and TRBJ2-2 for the parts outside the CDR3, the full variable domain is DSGVTQTPKHLITATGQRVTLRCSPRSGDLSVYWYQQSLDQGLQFLIQYYNGEERAKGNILERFSAQQFPDLHSELNLSSLELGDSALYFCASSAPGTSVPPELFFGEGSRLTVL.

This clonotype was detected many times. This chain connects TRBV7-8 to TRBJ2-7; TRBD2 agrees at 8 bases. The CDR3 is 17 residues long. Germline-derived CDR1 and CDR2 are SGHVS and FQNEAQ. J was trimmed by 2 bases and V by 0 bases; bases with no gene match: 9. The CDR3 here is CASSLAIGREAPYEQYF. The CDR3 DNA reads as TGTGCCAGCAGCTTAGCCATTGGGCGGGAGGCTCCCTACGAGCAGTACTTC.

The chain uses TRBV7-9 and TRBJ2-7; 9 bases agree with TRBD1. The germline CDR1 and CDR2 sequences are SEHNR and FQNEAQ (reference sequence). The CDR3 has 14 amino acids. Losses at the gene ends were 3 bases for V and 8 bases for J; bases not matched to a gene: 8. The CDR3 DNA reads as TGTGCCAGCAGCTTTTCCCGGGACAGGGAAAAGCAGTACTTC. It codes for CASSFSRDREKQYF.

This chain uses TRBV6-2 or TRBV6-3 with TRBJ2-1; D gene uncertain. Trimming removed 5 bases at V and 6 bases at J, with 11 bases between. The CDR3 consists of 13 residues. Germline-derived CDR1 and CDR2 are MNHEY and SVGEGT. CDR3 sequence: CASSRPFFNEQFF. DNA of the CDR3: TGTGCCAGCAGTCGACCTTTTTTCAATGAGCAGTTCTTC.

The rearrangement uses TRBV7-8 and TRBJ2-7; D may correspond to TRBD1 or TRBD2 (5 bases each). V was trimmed by 7 bases and J by 1 base, leaving 14 bases between them. CDR1 and CDR2 (germline): SGHVS, FQNEAQ. This CDR3 region has 14 residues. The CDR3 DNA reads TGTGCCAGCAAAGAGGGGAGCCCTTCCTACGAGCAGTACTTC. Amino acids: CASKEGSPSYEQYF.

This clonotype was seen just once. The chain is built from TRBV12-3 or TRBV12-4 and TRBJ2-1, with TRBD2 matching over 10 bases. The ends lost 2 bases at V and 4 bases at J; junction bases unmatched: 8. This CDR3 has 17 amino acids. The CDR3 DNA follows: TGTGCCAGCAGTTTACGGCTAGCGGGAGTAGGTTACAATGAGCAGTTCTTC. Translating gives CASSLRLAGVGYNEQFF.

To note about this clonotype: A much larger clone sits a single nucleotide away, making a read error possible. The rearrangement links TRBV7-2 to TRBJ2-3, with D uncertain. In germline, CDR1 is SGHTA, CDR2 FQGNSA. CDR3 length equals 13 residues. The CDR3 sequence is CASSLDFLDTEYF. CDR3 coding DNA: TGTGCCAGCAGCTTAGACTTCCTGGATACGGAGTATTTT.

Only a few counts were recorded for this clonotype. This chain connects TRBV6-2 or TRBV6-3 to TRBJ2-1, with TRBD1 identical over 8 bases. The ends lost 2 bases at V and 2 bases at J; junction bases unmatched: 2. The CDR3 is made up of 15 amino acids. The V gene's germline CDR1 is MNHEY and CDR2 SVGEGT. CDR3 in DNA: TGTGCCAGCAGTTACGGACAGGGTACCTACAATGAGCAGTTCTTC. This translates into CASSYGQGTYNEQFF.

V usage is TRBV4-1 and J usage is TRBJ1-2, with TRBD1 matching 7 bases. The CDR3 has 13 amino acids. Losses at the gene ends were 0 bases for V and 13 bases for J; bases not matched to a gene: 8. Germline V lookup: CDR1 MGHRA, CDR2 YSYEKL. The CDR3 DNA reads TGCGCCAGCAGCCAAGAAACAGGGGATTGGTGCACCTTC. This codes for CASSQETGDWCTF.

There are a few counts of this clonotype. The gene calls are TRBV10-3 and TRBJ1-2; unclear D gene. Trimming removed 8 bases from V and 4 bases from J, with 20 bases in between. This CDR3 has 15 amino acids. Per the germline V gene, CDR1 is ENHRY and CDR2 is SYGVKD. The CDR3 nucleotides read TGTGCCATCTTCGCGGGGATTAGTCGGGGCTATGGCTACACCTTC. Translation: CAIFAGISRGYGYTF.

As regards this clonotype: Compared with germline, one end of the junction differs, possibly owing to a read error. The chain uses TRBV7-7 and TRBJ2-2, with D maybe TRBD2 (6 bases). The CDR3 totals 18 residues. Germline CDR1 reads SSHAT; CDR2 reads FNYEAQ (reference sequence). The CDR3 sequence is CASSLSSGGIGNTGELFF. For the CDR3, the DNA is TGTGCTAGCAGCTTAAGTTCAGGCGGGATCGGTAACACCGGGGAGCTGTTTTTT.